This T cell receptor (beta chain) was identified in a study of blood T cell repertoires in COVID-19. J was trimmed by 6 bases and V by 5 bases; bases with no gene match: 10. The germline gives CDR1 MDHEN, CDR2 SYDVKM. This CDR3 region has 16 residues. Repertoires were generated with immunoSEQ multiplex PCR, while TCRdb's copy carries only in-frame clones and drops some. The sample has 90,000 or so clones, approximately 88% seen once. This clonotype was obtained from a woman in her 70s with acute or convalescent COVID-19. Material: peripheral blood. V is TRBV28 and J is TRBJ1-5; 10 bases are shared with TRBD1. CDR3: CASSPLGTGVFQPQHF. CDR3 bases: TGTGCCAGCAGTCCCCTAGGGACAGGGGTTTTTCAGCCCCAGCATTTT.